This TCR beta chain was retrieved from a study of T cells in Graves' hyperthyroidism and ophthalmopathy. With respect to this clonotype: Its cognate antigen is unknown.

Points from the study as a whole: Progression to ophthalmopathy was predicted a median of 6.5 months early.

Cells are PBMCs isolated from over 7.5 ml of fresh blood. Amplification of TCR beta CDR3 regions was performed using RNA transcripts as template. A set of HTBI primers served as the primers for a first-round RT-PCR of the TCR CDR3. TCRdb called the multiplex PCR reads again in MiXCR, with one record for every CDR3 protein. The data hold some 770,000 distinct CDR3 sequences, with 16% observed a single time. Germline trimming cut 1 base from V and 5 bases from J; bases unmatched to any gene: 7. The CDR3 consists of 16 residues. CDR1 is MNHNS and CDR2 is SASEGT in the germline V gene. The clonotype originates from a man aged 18 to 29 with Graves' hyperthyroidism. Sample: blood. J is TRBJ2-1 and V is TRBV6-1, with 8 bases that match TRBD1. For the CDR3, the DNA is TGTGCCAGCAGTGAAGTTGCCAGGGGGCTTCACAATGAGCAGTTCTTC. This codes for CASSEVARGLHNEQFF.